The TCR beta chain described here comes from a study of blood T cells in healthy people across ages. PCR was performed a second time for roughly 7 to 11 cycles using a sample-barcoded 5' primer and a J-beta primer mix. TCRdb reprocessed the 5' RACE reads with MiXCR, giving one entry per CDR3 protein. The repertoire has around 780,000 distinct CDR3 sequences, roughly 50% of them found once; the top ten carry 20% to 30%. Study-level points and caveats: Not knowing donor CMV status may have confounded expanded clonotype changes.

CDR1 and CDR2 from the germline V gene are ENHRY and SYGVKD. CDR3 size: 16 residues. The V and J ends lost 3 bases and 1 base, in that order; junction bases with no gene match: 7. Concerning this clonotype itself: Its antigen remains unknown.

This chain joins TRBV10-3 and TRBJ1-2; TRBD1 agrees at 8 bases. The sample comprised blood. This receptor was taken from a man aged 35 to 55 in good health. CDR3 nucleotide sequence: TGTGCCATCAGTGACCCCGGGACAGGAGTTAACTATGGCTACACCTTC. This sequence encodes CAISDPGTGVNYGYTF.